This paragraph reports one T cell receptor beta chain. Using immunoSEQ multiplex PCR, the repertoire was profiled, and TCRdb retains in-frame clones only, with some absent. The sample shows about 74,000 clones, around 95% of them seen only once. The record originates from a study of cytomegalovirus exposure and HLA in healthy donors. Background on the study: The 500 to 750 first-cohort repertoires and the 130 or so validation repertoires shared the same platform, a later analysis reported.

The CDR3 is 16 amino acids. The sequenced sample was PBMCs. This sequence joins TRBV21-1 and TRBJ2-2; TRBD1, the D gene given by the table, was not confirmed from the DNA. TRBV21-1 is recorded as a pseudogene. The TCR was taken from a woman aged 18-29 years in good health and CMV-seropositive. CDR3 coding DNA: TGTGCCAGCAGCTCTTTGGGACAGGATACACCCGGGGAGCTGTTTTTT. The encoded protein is CASSSLGQDTPGELFF.